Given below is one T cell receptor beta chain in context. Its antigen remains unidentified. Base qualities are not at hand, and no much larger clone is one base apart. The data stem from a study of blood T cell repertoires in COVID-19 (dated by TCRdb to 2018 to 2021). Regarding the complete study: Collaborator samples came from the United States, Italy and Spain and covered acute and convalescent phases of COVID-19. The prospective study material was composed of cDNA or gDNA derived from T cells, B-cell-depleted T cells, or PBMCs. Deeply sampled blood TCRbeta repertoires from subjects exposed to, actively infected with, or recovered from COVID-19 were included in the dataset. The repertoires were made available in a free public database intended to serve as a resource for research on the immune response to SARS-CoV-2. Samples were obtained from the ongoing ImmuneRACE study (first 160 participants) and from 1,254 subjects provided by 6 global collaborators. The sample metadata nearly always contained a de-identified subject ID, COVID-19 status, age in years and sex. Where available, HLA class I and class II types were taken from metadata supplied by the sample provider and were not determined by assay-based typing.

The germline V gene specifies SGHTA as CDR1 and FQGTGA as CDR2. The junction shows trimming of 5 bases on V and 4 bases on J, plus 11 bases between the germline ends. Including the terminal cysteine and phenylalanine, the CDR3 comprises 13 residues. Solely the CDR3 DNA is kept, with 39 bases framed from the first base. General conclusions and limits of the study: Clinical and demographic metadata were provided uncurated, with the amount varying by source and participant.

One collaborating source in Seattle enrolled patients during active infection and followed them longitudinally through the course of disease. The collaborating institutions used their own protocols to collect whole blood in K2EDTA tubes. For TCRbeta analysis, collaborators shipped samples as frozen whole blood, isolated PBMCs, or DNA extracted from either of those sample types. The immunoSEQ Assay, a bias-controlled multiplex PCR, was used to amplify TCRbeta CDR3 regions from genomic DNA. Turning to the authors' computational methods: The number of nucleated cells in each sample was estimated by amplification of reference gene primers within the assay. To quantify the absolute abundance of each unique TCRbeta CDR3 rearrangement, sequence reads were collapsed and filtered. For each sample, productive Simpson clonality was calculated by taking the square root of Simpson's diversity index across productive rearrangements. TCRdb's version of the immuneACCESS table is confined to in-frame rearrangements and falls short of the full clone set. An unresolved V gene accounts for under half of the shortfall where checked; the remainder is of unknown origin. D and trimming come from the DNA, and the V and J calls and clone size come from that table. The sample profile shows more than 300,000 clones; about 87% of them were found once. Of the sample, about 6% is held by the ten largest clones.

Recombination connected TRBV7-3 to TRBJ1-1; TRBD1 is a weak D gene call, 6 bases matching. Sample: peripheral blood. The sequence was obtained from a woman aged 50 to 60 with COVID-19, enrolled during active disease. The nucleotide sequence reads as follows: TGTGCCAGCAGCACCCAGGGGAGCACTGAAGCTTTCTTT. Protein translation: CASSTQGSTEAFF.